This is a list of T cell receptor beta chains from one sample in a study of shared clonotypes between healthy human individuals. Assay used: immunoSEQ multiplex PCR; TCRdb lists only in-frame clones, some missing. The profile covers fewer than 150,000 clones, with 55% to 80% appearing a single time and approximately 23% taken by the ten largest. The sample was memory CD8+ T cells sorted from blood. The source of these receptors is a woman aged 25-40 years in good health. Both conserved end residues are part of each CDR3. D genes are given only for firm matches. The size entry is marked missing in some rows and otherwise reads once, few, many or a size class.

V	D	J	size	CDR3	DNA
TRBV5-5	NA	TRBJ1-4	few	CASSLDYSVKKLFF	TGTGCCAGCAGCTTGGATTATTCCGTGAAAAAACTGTTTTTT
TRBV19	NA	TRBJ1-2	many	CASSIGSGISYTF	TGTGCCAGTAGTATAGGATCTGGGATAAGCTACACCTTC
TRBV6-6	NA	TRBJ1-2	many	CASSLQGGADGYTF	TGTGCCAGCAGTCTCCAGGGAGGGGCTGATGGCTACACCTTC
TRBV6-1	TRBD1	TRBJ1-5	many	CASSEGEGTGNQPQHF	TGTGCCAGCAGTGAAGGAGAGGGGACAGGCAATCAGCCCCAGCATTTT
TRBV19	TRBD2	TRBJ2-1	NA	CASSTLAGDYNEQFF	TGTGCCAGTAGCACACTAGCGGGAGATTACAATGAGCAGTTCTTC
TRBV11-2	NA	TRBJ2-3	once	CASSQGYTDTQYF	TGTGCCAGCAGCCAGGGTTACACAGATACGCAGTATTTT
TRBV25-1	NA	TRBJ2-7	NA	CASSERSPPLGYYEQYF	TGTGCCAGCAGTGAAAGGTCCCCCCCTCTGGGCTACTACGAGCAGTACTTC
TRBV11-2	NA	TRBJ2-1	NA	CASSSDGQYYNEQFF	TGTGCCAGCAGCTCCGACGGACAGTATTACAATGAGCAGTTCTTC
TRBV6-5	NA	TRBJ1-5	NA	CASSYEINQPQHF	TGTGCCAGCAGTTACGAAATCAATCAGCCCCAGCATTTT
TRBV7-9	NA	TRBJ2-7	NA	CASSFDSYEQYF	TGTGCCAGCAGCTTCGACTCCTACGAGCAGTACTTC
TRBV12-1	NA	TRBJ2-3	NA	CAIVGQGRTDTQYF	TGTGCCATAGTTGGGCAGGGGAGAACAGATACGCAGTATTTT
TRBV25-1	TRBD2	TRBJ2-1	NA	CASIGGTSSNEQFF	TGTGCCAGCATAGGTGGGACTAGTTCAAATGAGCAGTTCTTC
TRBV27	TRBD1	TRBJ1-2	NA	CASSSGTGVNYGYTF	TGTGCCAGCAGTTCCGGGACAGGGGTTAACTATGGCTACACCTTC
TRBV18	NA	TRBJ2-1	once	CASSDRRKDNEQFF	TGTGCCAGCTCGGATCGGAGGAAGGACAATGAGCAGTTCTTC
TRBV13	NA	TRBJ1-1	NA	CASSLEGQGDTEAFF	TGTGCCAGCAGCTTAGAAGGTCAGGGTGACACTGAAGCTTTCTTT
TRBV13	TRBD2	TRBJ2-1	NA	CASSLGTSGRNEQFF	TGTGCCAGCAGCCTTGGGACTAGCGGGAGGAACGAGCAGTTCTTC
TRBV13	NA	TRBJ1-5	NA	CASSLGLNNQPQHF	TGTGCCAGCAGCTTAGGCCTCAACAATCAGCCCCAGCATTTT
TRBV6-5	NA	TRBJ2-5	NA	CASSYWGQQETQYF	TGTGCCAGCAGTTACTGGGGACAACAAGAGACCCAGTACTTC
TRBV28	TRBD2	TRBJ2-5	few	CASSLGLADFVETQYF	TGTGCCAGCAGTTTAGGGCTAGCGGATTTCGTGGAGACCCAGTACTTC
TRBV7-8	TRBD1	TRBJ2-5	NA	CASGLRQGAKGETQYF	TGTGCCAGCGGATTAAGACAGGGGGCGAAAGGAGAGACCCAGTACTTC
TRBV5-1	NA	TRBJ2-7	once	CASSLAAGYEQYF	TGCGCCAGCAGCTTGGCTGCCGGATACGAGCAGTACTTC
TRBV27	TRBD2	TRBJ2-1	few	CASSPKSSGENYNEQFF	TGTGCCAGCAGTCCTAAATCTAGCGGAGAGAACTACAATGAGCAGTTCTTC
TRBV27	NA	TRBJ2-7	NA	CASSPQLGSSYEQYF	TGTGCCAGCAGTCCCCAGTTGGGGAGCTCCTACGAGCAGTACTTC
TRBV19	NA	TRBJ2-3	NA	CASSIDGSPLTDTQYF	TGTGCCAGTAGTATAGATGGATCCCCCCTCACAGATACGCAGTATTTT
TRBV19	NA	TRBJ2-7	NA	CASSGDSYEQYF	TGTGCCAGTAGCGGGGACTCCTACGAGCAGTACTTC
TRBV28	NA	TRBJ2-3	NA	CASSLLGRGDTQYF	TGTGCCAGCAGTTTATTGGGCCGTGGGGATACGCAGTATTTT
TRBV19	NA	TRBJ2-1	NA	CASSAAGTVVLVF	TGTGCCAGTAGTGCGGCCGGGACCGTCGTGCTAGTCTTC
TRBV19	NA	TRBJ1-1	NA	CASSIGQANTEAFF	TGTGCCAGTAGTATAGGACAGGCGAACACTGAAGCTTTCTTT
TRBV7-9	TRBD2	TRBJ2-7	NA	CASSGRLTSGTMGYEQYF	TGTGCCAGCAGCGGCCGTCTGACTAGCGGTACAATGGGGTACGAGCAGTACTTC
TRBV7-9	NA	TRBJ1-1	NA	CASSPPYGFSDTEAFF	TGTGCCAGCAGCCCACCCTATGGGTTCTCGGACACTGAAGCTTTCTTT
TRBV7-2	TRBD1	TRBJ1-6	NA	CASSPSSWTGTLHF	TGTGCCAGCAGCCCTAGTTCCTGGACAGGGACCCTCCACTTT
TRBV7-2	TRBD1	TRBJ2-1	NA	CASSSDRGNEQFF	TGTGCCAGCAGCTCCGACAGGGGCAATGAGCAGTTCTTC
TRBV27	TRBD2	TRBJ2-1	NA	CASIAGAHNEQFF	TGTGCCAGCATAGCGGGAGCCCACAATGAGCAGTTCTTC
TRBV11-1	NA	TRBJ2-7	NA	CASSNRQDSYEQYF	TGTGCCAGCAGCAACCGACAGGACTCCTACGAGCAGTACTTC
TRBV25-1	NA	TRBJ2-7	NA	CASSEPDSYEQYF	TGTGCCAGCAGTGAACCCGACAGCTACGAGCAGTACTTC
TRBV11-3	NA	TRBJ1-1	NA	CASSASSGTEAFF	TGTGCCAGCAGCGCCTCCTCTGGCACTGAAGCTTTCTTT
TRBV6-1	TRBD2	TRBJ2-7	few	CASSQRGSSYEQYF	TGTGCCAGCAGCCAGCGGGGGAGCTCCTACGAGCAGTACTTC
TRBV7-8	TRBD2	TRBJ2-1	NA	CASSFLAGGSSYNEQFF	TGTGCCAGCAGCTTCCTAGCGGGAGGGAGCTCCTACAATGAGCAGTTCTTC
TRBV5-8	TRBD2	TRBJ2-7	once	CASSHASGREYEQYF	TGTGCCAGCAGCCATGCTAGCGGGAGGGAGTACGAGCAGTACTTC
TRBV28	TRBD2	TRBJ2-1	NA	CASSFSGGRHNEQFF	TGTGCCAGCAGTTTCTCCGGGGGGAGGCACAATGAGCAGTTCTTC
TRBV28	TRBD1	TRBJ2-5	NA	CASSQIETGVPETQYF	TGTGCCAGCAGCCAAATCGAAACAGGGGTTCCGGAGACCCAGTACTTC